Listed below are T cell receptor beta chains from one sample, sequenced in a study of human T cells and chemical hapten exposure. TCRdb re-analysed the RACE reads in MiXCR, keeping a single row per CDR3 protein. The sample includes about 84,000 distinct CDR3 sequences, approximately 11% of them seen just once. Here the sequenced sample was whole blood, taken in connection with sensitization to the hapten diphenylcyclopropenone (DPC). The receptors were sampled from a woman between 45 and 65 years old with alopecia areata. Some clones in this sample may be carry-over from other donors' samples. Both conserved end residues are part of each CDR3. D genes are given only for firm matches. The size of a clone is reported for some rows only, either as once, few or many, or as a class for expanded clones.

V	J	size	D	CDR3	DNA
TRBV28	TRBJ2-1	many	TRBD1	CASIDGTGPYLGYNEQFF	TGTGCCAGCATCGACGGGACAGGGCCTTATTTGGGGTACAATGAGCAGTTCTTC
TRBV3-1	TRBJ1-5	few	.	CASSRGGLPQHF	TGTGCCAGCAGCCGCGGGGGGTTGCCCCAGCATTTT
TRBV12-3/TRBV12-4	TRBJ1-2	many	.	CASSLTLVESDFLDYGYTF	TGTGCCAGCAGTTTGACGTTAGTCGAATCAGACTTTCTGGACTATGGCTACACCTTC
TRBV5-1	TRBJ2-2	many	TRBD1	CASSPGTANTGELFF	TGCGCCAGCAGCCCCGGGACAGCTAACACCGGGGAGCTGTTTTTT
TRBV20-1	TRBJ1-3	many	TRBD1	CSARRGLETGNTIYF	TGCAGTGCTAGGAGGGGGCTTGAGACTGGAAACACCATATATTTT
TRBV12-3/TRBV12-4	TRBJ2-7	many	.	CASSFGLKGYEQYF	TGTGCCAGCAGTTTTGGGTTGAAGGGGTACGAGCAGTACTTC
TRBV7-9	TRBJ2-4	many	.	CASSLPGVGGLENIQYF	TGTGCCAGCAGCTTACCGGGGGTAGGCGGGTTGGAAAACATTCAGTACTTC
TRBV19	TRBJ1-3	.	TRBD1	CASRPPGQERNTIYF	TGTGCCAGTAGACCACCGGGACAGGAAAGAAACACCATATATTTT
TRBV27	TRBJ1-6	few	.	CASSSGAQGGSPLHF	TGTGCCAGCAGTTCCGGGGCACAGGGTGGATCACCCCTCCACTTT
TRBV30	TRBJ1-1	many	.	CAWSVGGAGNTEAFF	TGTGCCTGGAGTGTTGGCGGGGCAGGGAACACTGAAGCTTTCTTT
TRBV18	TRBJ2-3	few	.	CASSGTLSGYTQYF	TGTGCCAGCTCCGGGACTCTTTCGGGGTATACGCAGTATTTT
TRBV29-1	TRBJ1-1	.	.	CSVESIQGNTEAFF	TGCAGCGTTGAGTCAATACAGGGGAACACTGAAGCTTTCTTT
TRBV20-1	TRBJ1-3	.	.	CSARGRENTIYF	TGCAGTGCTAGAGGCAGGGAGAACACCATATATTTT
TRBV11-2	TRBJ2-3	.	.	CASSLPGVTDTQYF	TGTGCCAGCAGCTTACCCGGAGTCACAGATACGCAGTATTTT
TRBV12-3/TRBV12-4	TRBJ2-1	.	.	CASTTAPLSYNEQFF	TGTGCCAGCACTACCGCTCCCCTCTCCTACAATGAGCAGTTCTTC
TRBV29-1	TRBJ1-1	few	.	CSAGEMNTEAFF	TGCAGCGCGGGTGAGATGAACACTGAAGCTTTCTTT
TRBV7-6	TRBJ1-3	many	TRBD1	CASSLFGTAPSGNTIYF	TGTGCCAGCAGCTTATTTGGGACAGCTCCCTCTGGAAACACCATATATTTT
TRBV25-1	TRBJ2-5	.	TRBD1	CASRKGGAGQETQYF	TGTGCCAGCAGGAAAGGGGGCGCCGGCCAAGAGACCCAGTACTTC
TRBV4-1	TRBJ2-1	many	.	CASSHPGSSSYNEQFF	TGCGCCAGCAGCCATCCCGGGTCGAGCTCCTACAATGAGCAGTTCTTC
TRBV19	TRBJ1-2	many	TRBD1	CASSIRQGTYGYTF	TGTGCCAGTAGTATCAGACAGGGGACCTATGGCTACACCTTC
TRBV29-1	TRBJ1-1	many	.	CSVVVNGANTEAFF	TGCAGCGTTGTAGTTAACGGGGCGAACACTGAAGCTTTCTTT
TRBV7-6	TRBJ2-1	many	.	CASSLAGLNEQFF	TGTGCCAGCAGCTTAGCGGGGTTGAATGAGCAGTTCTTC
TRBV29-1	TRBJ1-1	many	.	CSAVHTEAFF	TGCAGCGCCGTCCACACTGAAGCTTTCTTT
TRBV2	TRBJ2-2	few	.	CASSAETTGELFF	TGTGCCAGCAGTGCGGAAACAACCGGGGAGCTGTTTTTT
TRBV20-1	TRBJ1-1	.	.	CSVVQRNTEAFF	TGCAGTGTGGTGCAGAGGAACACTGAAGCTTTCTTT
TRBV7-3	TRBJ2-1	few	TRBD2	CASSPSSSGIPYNEQFF	TGTGCCAGCAGCCCCTCGAGCAGCGGGATACCCTACAATGAGCAGTTCTTC
TRBV7-2	TRBJ2-4	few	.	CASSLSGGLAKNIQYF	TGTGCCAGCAGCTTATCCGGGGGCCTAGCCAAAAACATTCAGTACTTC
TRBV20-1	TRBJ2-3	many	.	CSARISTDTQYF	TGCAGTGCAAGGATTTCCACAGATACGCAGTATTTT
TRBV7-2	TRBJ1-1	many	.	CASSLESSGDTEAFF	TGTGCCAGCAGCTTAGAGTCTAGCGGAGACACTGAAGCTTTCTTT
TRBV7-3	TRBJ2-5	many	.	CASSLTGALGETQYF	TGTGCCAGCAGCTTAACCGGGGCACTTGGGGAGACCCAGTACTTC
TRBV24-1	TRBJ2-1	many	TRBD2	CATSIAGYNEQFF	TGTGCCACCAGTATAGCGGGCTACAATGAGCAGTTCTTC
TRBV7-2	TRBJ2-1	many	.	CASSRIVNEQFF	TGTGCCAGCAGCCGAATTGTCAATGAGCAGTTCTTC
TRBV7-3	TRBJ2-5	many	.	CASSLRNSPGETQYF	TGTGCCAGCAGCTTACGGAACTCTCCGGGGGAGACCCAGTACTTC
TRBV19	TRBJ2-1	many	TRBD1	CASSSGTGVYNEQFF	TGTGCCAGTAGCTCCGGGACAGGGGTCTACAATGAGCAGTTCTTC
TRBV11-3	TRBJ2-3	few	.	CASAKGPYPTTQYF	TGTGCCAGCGCAAAGGGACCTTACCCAACTACGCAGTATTTT
TRBV7-9	TRBJ2-7	.	.	CASSALGSLNTYEQYF	TGTGCCAGCAGCGCGTTGGGATCCCTTAATACCTACGAGCAGTACTTC
TRBV7-9	TRBJ1-1	many	.	CASSLRDGDTEAFF	TGTGCCAGCAGCTTACGGGACGGCGACACTGAAGCTTTCTTT
TRBV2	TRBJ2-5	many	TRBD2	CASSQEAGGHRETQYF	TGTGCCAGCAGTCAAGAAGCGGGAGGGCATAGAGAGACCCAGTACTTC
TRBV29-1	TRBJ2-7	.	.	CSVEGSTAGGSYEQYF	TGCAGCGTTGAAGGGTCTACGGCGGGCGGCTCCTACGAGCAGTACTTC
TRBV3-1	TRBJ2-2	many	.	CASSPNTGELFF	TGTGCCAGCAGCCCCAACACCGGGGAGCTGTTTTTT
TRBV20-1	TRBJ2-3	many	.	CSARDLVSTDTQYF	TGCAGTGCTAGAGACTTAGTAAGCACAGATACGCAGTATTTT
TRBV29-1	TRBJ2-5	few	.	CSVPGPRETQYF	TGCAGCGTTCCGGGACCCCGGGAGACCCAGTACTTC
TRBV29-1	TRBJ2-3	few	TRBD2	CSVAAGVGDTQYF	TGCAGCGTCGCAGCGGGAGTGGGGGATACGCAGTATTTT
TRBV19	TRBJ2-7	many	.	CASSIQAPPGEQYF	TGTGCCAGTAGTATCCAGGCCCCACCGGGCGAGCAGTACTTC
TRBV6-5	TRBJ2-5	.	.	CASSYLFGGEGQETQYF	TGTGCCAGCAGTTACCTCTTCGGGGGAGAGGGGCAAGAGACCCAGTACTTC
TRBV7-4	TRBJ1-3	.	.	CASTPSRVRTGNTIYF	TGTGCCAGCACCCCCTCGCGGGTAAGGACCGGAAACACCATATATTTT
TRBV29-1	TRBJ2-3	many	TRBD2	CSVEGVGGTSAGDTQYF	TGCAGCGTTGAAGGCGTGGGAGGGACTAGCGCGGGAGATACGCAGTATTTT
TRBV6-2/TRBV6-3	TRBJ2-7	.	.	CASSYAGQRYEQYF	TGTGCCAGCAGTTACGCGGGACAGCGCTACGAGCAGTACTTC
TRBV3-1	TRBJ2-7	many	TRBD2	CASSQATAGVGEQYF	TGTGCCAGCAGCCAAGCAACAGCGGGAGTTGGGGAGCAGTACTTC
TRBV21-1	TRBJ1-5	many	.	CASSKEGNRGRRNQPQHF	TGTGCCAGCAGCAAAGAGGGTAACAGGGGGCGACGCAATCAGCCCCAGCATTTT